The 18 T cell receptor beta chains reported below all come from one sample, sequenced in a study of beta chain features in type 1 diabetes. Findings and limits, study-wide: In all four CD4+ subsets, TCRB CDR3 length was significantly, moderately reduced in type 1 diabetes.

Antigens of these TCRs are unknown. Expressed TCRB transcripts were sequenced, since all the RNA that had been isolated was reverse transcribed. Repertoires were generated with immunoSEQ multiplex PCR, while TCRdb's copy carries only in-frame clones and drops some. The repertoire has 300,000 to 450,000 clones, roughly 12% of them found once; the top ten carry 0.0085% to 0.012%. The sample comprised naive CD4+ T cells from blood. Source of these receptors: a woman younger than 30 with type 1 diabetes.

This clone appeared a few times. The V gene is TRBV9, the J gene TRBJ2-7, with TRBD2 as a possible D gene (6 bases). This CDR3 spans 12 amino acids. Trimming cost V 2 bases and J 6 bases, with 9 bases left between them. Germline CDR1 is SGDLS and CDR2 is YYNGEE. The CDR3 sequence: CASSVVGGEQYF. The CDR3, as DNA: TGTGCCAGCAGCGTCGTCGGGGGCGAGCAGTACTTC.

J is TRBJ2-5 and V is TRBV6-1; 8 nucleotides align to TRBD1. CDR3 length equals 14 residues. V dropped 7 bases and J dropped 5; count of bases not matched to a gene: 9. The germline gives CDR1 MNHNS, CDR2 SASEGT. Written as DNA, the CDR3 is TGTGCCAGCACTGCGACAGGGGCAGGGGAGACCCAGTACTTC. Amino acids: CASTATGAGETQYF.

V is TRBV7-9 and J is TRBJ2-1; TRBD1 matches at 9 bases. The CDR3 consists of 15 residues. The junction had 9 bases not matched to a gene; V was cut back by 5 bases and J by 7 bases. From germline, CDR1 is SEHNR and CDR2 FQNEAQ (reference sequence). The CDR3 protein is CASSRLPGQGNEQFF. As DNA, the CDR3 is TGTGCCAGCAGCAGACTTCCGGGACAGGGAAATGAGCAGTTCTTC.

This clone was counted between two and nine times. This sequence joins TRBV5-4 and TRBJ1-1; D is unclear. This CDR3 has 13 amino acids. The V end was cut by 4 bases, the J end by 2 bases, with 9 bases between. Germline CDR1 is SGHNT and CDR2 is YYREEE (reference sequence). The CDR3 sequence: CASSLAGNTEAFF. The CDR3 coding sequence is TGTGCCAGCAGCCTCGCGGGCAACACTGAAGCTTTCTTT.

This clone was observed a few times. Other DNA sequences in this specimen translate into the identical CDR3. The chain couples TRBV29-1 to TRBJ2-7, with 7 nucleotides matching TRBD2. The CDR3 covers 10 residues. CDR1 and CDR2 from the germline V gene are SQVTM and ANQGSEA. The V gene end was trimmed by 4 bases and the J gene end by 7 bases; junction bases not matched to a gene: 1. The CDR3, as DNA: TGCAGCGTTGGGGGGGGTGAGCAGTACTTC. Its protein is CSVGGGEQYF.

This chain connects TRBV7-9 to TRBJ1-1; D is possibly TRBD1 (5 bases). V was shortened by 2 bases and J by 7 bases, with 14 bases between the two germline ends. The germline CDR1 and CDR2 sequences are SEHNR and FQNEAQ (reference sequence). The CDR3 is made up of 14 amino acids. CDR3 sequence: CASSLSITGDEAFF. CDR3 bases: TGTGCCAGCAGCTTATCTATTACGGGGGATGAAGCTTTCTTT.

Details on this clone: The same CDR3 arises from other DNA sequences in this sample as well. CDR3 bases: TGTGCCAGCTCACCGGGGGGTGTCGAGACCCAGTACTTC. Translated: CASSPGGVETQYF. The rearrangement links TRBV18 to TRBJ2-5, with TRBD2 as a possible D gene (6 bases). Germline V CDR1 and CDR2: KGHSH, LQKENI. This CDR3 is built from 13 residues. Trimming left V 3 bases short and J 5 bases short, with 10 bases between.

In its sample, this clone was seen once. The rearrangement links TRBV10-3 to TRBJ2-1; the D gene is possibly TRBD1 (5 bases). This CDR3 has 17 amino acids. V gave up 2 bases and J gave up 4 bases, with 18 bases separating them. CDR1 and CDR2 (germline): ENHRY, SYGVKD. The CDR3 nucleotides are TGTGCCATCAGTGAGGGGGCGGCATTGGCACGGTACAATGAGCAGTTCTTC. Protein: CAISEGAALARYNEQFF.

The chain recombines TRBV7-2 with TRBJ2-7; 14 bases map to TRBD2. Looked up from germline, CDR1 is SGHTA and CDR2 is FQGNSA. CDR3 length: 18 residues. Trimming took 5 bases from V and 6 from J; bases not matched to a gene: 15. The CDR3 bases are TGTGCCAGCAGCCCCCCGGGACTAGCGGGAGCCCCAGGTTCCGAGCAGTACTTC. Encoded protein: CASSPPGLAGAPGSEQYF.

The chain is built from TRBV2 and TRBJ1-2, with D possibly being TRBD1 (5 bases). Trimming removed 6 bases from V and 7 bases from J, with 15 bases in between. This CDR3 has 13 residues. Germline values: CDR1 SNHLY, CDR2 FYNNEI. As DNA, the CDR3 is TGTGCCAGCAGCTGGGAAGGGGTGGGTGGCTACACCTTC. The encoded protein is CASSWEGVGGYTF.

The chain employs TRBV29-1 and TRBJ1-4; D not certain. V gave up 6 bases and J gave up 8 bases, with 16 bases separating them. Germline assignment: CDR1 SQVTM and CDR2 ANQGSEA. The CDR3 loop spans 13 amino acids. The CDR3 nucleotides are TGCAGCGTGGCCAGGAGGCTGGAGGAAAAACTGTTTTTT. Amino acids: CSVARRLEEKLFF. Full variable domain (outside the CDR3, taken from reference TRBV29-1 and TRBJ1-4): SAVISQKPSRDICQRGTSLTIQCQVDSQVTMMFWYRQQPGQSLTLIATANQGSEATYESGFVIDKFPISRPNLTFSTLTVSNMSPEDSSIYLCSVARRLEEKLFFGSGTQLSVL.

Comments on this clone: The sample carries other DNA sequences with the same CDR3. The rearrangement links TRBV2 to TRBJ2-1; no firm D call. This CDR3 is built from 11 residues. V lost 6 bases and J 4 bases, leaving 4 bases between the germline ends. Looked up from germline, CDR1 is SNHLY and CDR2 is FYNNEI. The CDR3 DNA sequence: TGTGCCAGCAGCGTATACAATGAGCAGTTCTTC. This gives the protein CASSVYNEQFF. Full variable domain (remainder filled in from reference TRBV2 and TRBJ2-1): EPEVTQTPSHQVTQMGQEVILRCVPISNHLYFYWYRQILGQKVEFLVSFYNNEISEKSEIFDDQFSVERPDGSNFTLKIRSTKLEDSAMYFCASSVYNEQFFGPGTRLTVL.

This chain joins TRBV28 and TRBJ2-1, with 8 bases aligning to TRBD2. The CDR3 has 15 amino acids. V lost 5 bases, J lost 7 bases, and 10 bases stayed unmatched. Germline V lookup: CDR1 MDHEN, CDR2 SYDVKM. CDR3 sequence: CASSNKRELRNEQFF. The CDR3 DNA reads TGTGCCAGCAGTAATAAGCGGGAGTTGAGGAATGAGCAGTTCTTC.

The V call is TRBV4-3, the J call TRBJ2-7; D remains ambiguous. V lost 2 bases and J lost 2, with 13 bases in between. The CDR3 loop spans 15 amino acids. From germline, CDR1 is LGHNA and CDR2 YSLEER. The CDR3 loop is CASSQYVGQPYEQYF. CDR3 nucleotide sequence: TGCGCCAGCAGCCAATATGTGGGCCAGCCCTACGAGCAGTACTTC.

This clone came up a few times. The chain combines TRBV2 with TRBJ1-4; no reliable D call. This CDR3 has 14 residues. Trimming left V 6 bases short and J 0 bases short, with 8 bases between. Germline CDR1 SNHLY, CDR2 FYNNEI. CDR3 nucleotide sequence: TGTGCCAGCAGGGAGATGTCAACTAATGAAAAACTGTTTTTT. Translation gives CASREMSTNEKLFF.

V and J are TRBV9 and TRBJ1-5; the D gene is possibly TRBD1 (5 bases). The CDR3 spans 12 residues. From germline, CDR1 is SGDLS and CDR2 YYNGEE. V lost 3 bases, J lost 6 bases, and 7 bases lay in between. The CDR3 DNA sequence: TGTGCCAGCAGCGCGGGGGGTCAGCCCCAGCATTTT. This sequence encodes CASSAGGQPQHF. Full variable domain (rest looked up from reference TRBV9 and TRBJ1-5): DSGVTQTPKHLITATGQRVTLRCSPRSGDLSVYWYQQSLDQGLQFLIQYYNGEERAKGNILERFSAQQFPDLHSELNLSSLELGDSALYFCASSAGGQPQHFGDGTRLSIL.

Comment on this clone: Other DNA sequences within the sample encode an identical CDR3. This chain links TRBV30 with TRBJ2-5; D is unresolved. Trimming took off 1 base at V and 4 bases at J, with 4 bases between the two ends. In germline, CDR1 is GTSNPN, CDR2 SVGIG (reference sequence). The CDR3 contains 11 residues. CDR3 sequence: CAWSGGETQYF. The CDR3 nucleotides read TGTGCCTGGAGTGGAGGAGAGACCCAGTACTTC. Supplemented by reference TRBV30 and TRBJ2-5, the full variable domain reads SQTIHQWPATLVQPVGSPLSLECTVEGTSNPNLYWYRQAAGRGLQLLFYSVGIGQISSEVPQNLSASRPQDRQFILSSKKLLLSDSGFYLCAWSGGETQYFGPGTRLLVL.

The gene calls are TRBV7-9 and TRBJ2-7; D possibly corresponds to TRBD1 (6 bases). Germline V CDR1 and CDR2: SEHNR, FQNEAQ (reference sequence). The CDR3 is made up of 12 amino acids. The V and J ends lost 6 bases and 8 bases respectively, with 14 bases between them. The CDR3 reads CASSSEQGKQYF. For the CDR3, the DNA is TGTGCCAGCAGTTCGGAACAGGGAAAGCAGTACTTC.